This paragraph reports one T cell receptor (beta chain). The sample is drawn from a study of T cell changes during pregnancy in multiple sclerosis. Sequenced by immunoSEQ multiplex PCR; TCRdb stores in-frame clones only, minus some. The repertoire includes roughly 100,000 clones, around 90% of them detected once, and 1.6% sits in the top ten. Specimen: peripheral blood, collected before pregnancy. The origin of this receptor is a female donor with multiple sclerosis, enrolled in a pregnancy study.

Written as DNA, the CDR3 is TGTGCCAGCAGCTCGGGCCAGGGCTTTCAAGAGACCCAGTACTTC. It specifies CASSSGQGFQETQYF. The J gene is TRBJ2-5, the V gene TRBV11-3; D may be TRBD1 (5 bases). Trimming cost V 4 bases and J 2 bases, with 14 bases left between them. The CDR3 covers 15 residues. CDR1 SGHNT and CDR2 YENEEA come from the germline V gene.